The entry below describes one T cell receptor beta chain. Cells designated naive CD8 were CD45RO-negative and were positively selected for CCR7, with terminally differentiated effector memory CD45RA+ cells excluded. Clones were read by immunoSEQ multiplex PCR, and TCRdb kept only the in-frame ones, dropping some. The data show around 2.1 million clones, about 93% seen once. The sample comes from a study of shared clonotypes between healthy human individuals. Sequenced input: naive CD8+ T cells from PBMCs. The clonotype was recovered from a man between 18 and 29 years old in good health. Some clones in this sample may be carry-over from other donors' samples.

CDR3 nucleotide sequence: TGCGCCAGCAGCTTGGACAGTTTCTCCTACGAGCAGTACTTC. Amino acids: CASSLDSFSYEQYF. V usage is TRBV5-1 and J usage is TRBJ2-7, with D hard to call. The CDR3 spans 14 residues. Trimming stripped 0 bases from V and 0 bases from J, with 7 bases between. Germline V gene sequence: CDR1 SGHRS, CDR2 YFSETQ.